A single T cell receptor (beta chain) is shown here with its context. Antigen specificity is unknown. The entry originates in a study of cytomegalovirus exposure and HLA in healthy donors. Background on the study: Among the approximately 400 genotyped donors, approximately 81% were placed in the Caucasian-associated ancestry cluster. Study-wide results and caveats: Some public TCRs appeared in many individuals, while most sequences were rare. A later analysis showed that HLA-associated TCR beta chains had undergone more clonal expansion than equally common others.

V gave up 1 base and J gave up 6 bases; unmatched junction bases: 3. The CDR3 length is 14 residues. Germline V CDR1 and CDR2: MNHNS, SASEGT. Primers for the PCR totalled 60 Vbeta and 13 Jbeta. Only in-frame clones appear in the TCRdb table, and some are missing; sequencing was by immunoSEQ multiplex PCR. The sample has under 45,000 clones; 80% are singletons. Sequencing was carried out using PBMCs. The TCR originated in a male donor in good health and CMV-seronegative. V usage is TRBV6-1 and J usage is TRBJ1-5, with TRBD1 matching over 7 bases. This chain's CDR3 is CASSEGEGAQPQHF. The CDR3 DNA follows: TGTGCCAGCAGTGAAGGTGAGGGGGCTCAGCCCCAGCATTTT.